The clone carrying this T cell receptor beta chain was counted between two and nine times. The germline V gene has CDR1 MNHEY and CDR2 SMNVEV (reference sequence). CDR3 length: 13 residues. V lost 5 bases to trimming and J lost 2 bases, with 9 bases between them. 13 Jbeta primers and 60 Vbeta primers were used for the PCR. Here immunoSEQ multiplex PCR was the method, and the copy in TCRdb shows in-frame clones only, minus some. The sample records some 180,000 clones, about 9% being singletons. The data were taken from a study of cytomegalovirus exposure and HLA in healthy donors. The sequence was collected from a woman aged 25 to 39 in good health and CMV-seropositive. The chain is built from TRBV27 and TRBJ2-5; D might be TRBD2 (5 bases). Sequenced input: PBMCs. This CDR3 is CASSRRAQETQYF. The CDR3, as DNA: TGTGCCAGCAGTAGGCGGGCACAAGAGACCCAGTACTTC.